The 20 T cell receptor beta chains below come from one sample, sequenced in a study of cytomegalovirus exposure and HLA in healthy donors (dated by TCRdb to 2016 to 2017). The method was the immunoSEQ multiplex PCR assay. For the multiplex PCR, a mixture combining 60 forward primers for TCR Vbeta segments and 13 reverse primers for TCR Jbeta segments was used. In TCRdb, the immuneACCESS table is reduced to in-frame sequences with V and J assigned. These tables do not hold every clone; where another copy was compared, an unresolved V gene accounts for under half, and the others remain unexplained. The sample table gives about 130,000 clones. 1% of the sample is held by the ten biggest clonotypes. Input material: PBMCs. The receptors originated from a man younger than 35 in good health and CMV-seronegative.

V usage is TRBV2 and J usage is TRBJ2-7; D call uncertain. V gave up 0 bases and J gave up 5 bases, with 23 bases separating them. CDR3 length: 18 amino acids. Germline assignment: CDR1 SNHLY and CDR2 FYNNEI. The CDR3 DNA reads as TGTGCCAGCAGTGAAGCAAGCGACCTACTGCCCTCCCGGAACGAGCAGTACTTC. Translation gives CASSEASDLLPSRNEQYF.

The chain couples TRBV5-1 to TRBJ2-7; TRBD2 matches at 7 bases. The CDR3 has 14 residues. After removal of 4 bases from V and 6 bases from J, the junction contained 10 bases not matched to a gene. Per germline, CDR1 SGHRS and CDR2 YFSETQ. The CDR3 spells CASSLTWGGGEQYF. The CDR3 nucleotides are TGCGCCAGCAGCCTTACTTGGGGGGGTGGCGAGCAGTACTTC. Full variable domain (outside the CDR3, taken from reference TRBV5-1 and TRBJ2-7): KAGVTQTPRYLIKTRGQQVTLSCSPISGHRSVSWYQQTPGQGLQFLFEYFSETQRNKGNFPGRFSGRQFSNSRSEMNVSTLELGDSALYLCASSLTWGGGEQYFGPGTRLTVT.

V gene TRBV2 combines with J gene TRBJ2-2, with D perhaps matching TRBD2 (5 bases). This CDR3 spans 17 amino acids. The germline V gene has CDR1 SNHLY and CDR2 FYNNEI. Trimming stripped 6 bases from V and 0 bases from J, with 17 bases between. The CDR3 nucleotides read TGTGCCAGCAGCGCTCGGAGACCCGGGACGAACACCGGGGAGCTGTTTTTT. Translation gives CASSARRPGTNTGELFF.

Concerning this clone: Other DNA sequences from this sample encode an identical CDR3 as well. The chain couples TRBV20-1 to TRBJ2-5; no firm D call. The CDR3 spans 10 residues. With 3 bases removed from V and 5 bases from J, the gap between germline ends came to 4 bases. Per germline, CDR1 DFQATT and CDR2 SNEGSKA (reference sequence). The CDR3 DNA sequence: TGCAGTGCTAGGGAGGAGACCCAGTACTTC. Translating gives CSAREETQYF.

The genes are TRBV10-3 and TRBJ1-5; TRBD1 matches at 8 bases. The germline CDR1 and CDR2 sequences are ENHRY and SYGVKD. CDR3 length equals 14 residues. J was trimmed by 4 bases and V by 4 bases; bases with no gene match: 3. CDR3 residues: CAISVDRENQPQHF. As DNA, the CDR3 is TGTGCCATCAGTGTGGACAGGGAAAATCAGCCCCAGCATTTT.

J is TRBJ2-5 and V is TRBV27; D gene unclear. The J call is in doubt because the DNA end fits TRBJ2-7 better. This CDR3 has 12 residues. CDR1 and CDR2 from the germline V gene are MNHEY and SMNVEV (reference sequence). CDR3 in amino acids: CASSLIRYEQYF. CDR3 bases: TGTGCCAGCAGTTTAATCCGGTACGAGCAGTACTTC.

The CDR3 coding sequence is TGTGCCTGGAGTGTACTAGCCCTAAGAGCCAATGAGCAGTTCTTC. Translation: CAWSVLALRANEQFF. This chain joins TRBV30 and TRBJ2-1, with D perhaps TRBD2 (6 bases). The V and J ends lost 0 bases and 6 bases respectively, with 15 bases between them. Germline CDR1 and CDR2: GTSNPN and SVGIG (reference sequence). The CDR3 has 15 amino acids.

V is TRBV6-5 and J is TRBJ2-7; D possibly corresponds to TRBD2 (5 bases). Germline CDR1 is MNHEY and CDR2 is SVGAGI. V was cut by 0 bases and J by 7 bases, with 16 bases left in between. This CDR3 is built from 15 residues. For the CDR3, the DNA is TGTGCCAGCAGTTACTCGACTGGTGGAACGGGGGAGCAGTACTTC. Protein product: CASSYSTGGTGEQYF.

V and J are TRBV19 and TRBJ1-1, with 9 bases aligning to TRBD1. V gave up 3 bases and J gave up 5 bases; unmatched junction bases: 13. The CDR3 consists of 17 residues. CDR1 is LNHDA and CDR2 is SQIVND in the germline V gene (reference sequence). This CDR3 reads CASSMFGLGQGGTEAFF. In DNA, the CDR3 is TGTGCCAGTAGTATGTTTGGGTTGGGACAGGGAGGAACTGAAGCTTTCTTT.

CDR3 loop: CASSILQENYGYTF. In nucleotides, the CDR3 is TGTGCCAGTAGTATTTTACAGGAGAACTATGGCTACACCTTC. The J gene is TRBJ1-2, the V gene TRBV19, with D possibly matching TRBD1 (5 bases). This CDR3 contains 14 residues. Germline V CDR1 and CDR2: LNHDA, SQIVND (reference sequence). V lost 3 bases and J 2 bases, leaving 10 bases between the germline ends.

The chain carries TRBV4-1 and TRBJ1-1, with 8 bases fitting TRBD1. The CDR3 loop spans 16 amino acids. Germline V lookup: CDR1 MGHRA, CDR2 YSYEKL. After removal of 2 bases from V and 0 bases from J, the junction contained 5 bases not matched to a gene. The CDR3 DNA sequence: TGCGCCAGCAGCCAAAGAGGGACAGGTTTGAACACTGAAGCTTTCTTT. Amino acid sequence: CASSQRGTGLNTEAFF.

The rearrangement uses TRBV28 and TRBJ1-3; 10 bases are a match to TRBD1. The V and J ends lost 2 bases and 6 bases, in that order; junction bases with no gene match: 4. Per the germline V gene, CDR1 is MDHEN and CDR2 is SYDVKM. The CDR3 is 15 amino acids. The chain's CDR3 is CASSLIDRGLNTIYF. CDR3 nucleotides: TGTGCCAGCAGTTTAATTGACAGGGGGCTAAACACCATATATTTT.

V usage is TRBV2 and J usage is TRBJ2-7; D unclear. The CDR3 covers 13 residues. Germline-derived CDR1 and CDR2 are SNHLY and FYNNEI. Trimming shortened V by 8 bases and J by 2 bases, and 13 bases separated the two germline ends. This CDR3 reads CASFELQPYEQYF. Written as DNA, the CDR3 is TGTGCCAGCTTCGAACTCCAACCCTACGAGCAGTACTTC.

This chain uses TRBV19 with TRBJ1-1; 7 bases fit TRBD1. The CDR3 runs to 16 residues. Germline assignment: CDR1 LNHDA and CDR2 SQIVND (reference sequence). V shed 5 bases, J shed 7 bases, and the junction held 16 bases outside the gene matches. Here the CDR3 DNA reads TGTGCCAGTAGTTTTCTTAGAGGGGGCGCTGGAAATGAAGCTTTCTTT. Translated: CASSFLRGGAGNEAFF.

This CDR3 is CASSQAGLAGPNYNEQFF. The CDR3, as DNA: TGTGCCAGCAGCCAAGCGGGACTAGCGGGTCCCAATTACAATGAGCAGTTCTTC. The chain links TRBV14 to TRBJ2-1; 12 bases are a match to TRBD2. V lost 1 base to trimming and J lost 4 bases; unmatched junction nucleotides: 8. The CDR3 is 18 amino acids. CDR1 SGHDN and CDR2 FVKESK come from the germline V gene.

The gene calls are TRBV18 and TRBJ1-2; D gene unclear. V was cut by 6 bases and J by 6 bases, with 20 bases left in between. Germline-derived CDR1 and CDR2 are KGHSH and LQKENI. This CDR3 region has 15 residues. The CDR3 region is CASSSDVTRGHGYTF. CDR3 DNA: TGTGCCAGCTCTTCGGACGTAACTAGAGGGCATGGCTACACCTTC. Drawing the rest from reference TRBV18 and TRBJ1-2, the complete variable domain is NAGVMQNPRHLVRRRGQEARLRCSPMKGHSHVYWYRQLPEEGLKFMVYLQKENIIDESGMPKERFSAEFPKEGPSILRIQQVVRGDSAAYFCASSSDVTRGHGYTFGSGTRLTVV.

The chain joins TRBV5-1 to TRBJ1-6; 7 bases fit TRBD1. V lost 2 bases and J lost 9; bases outside the gene matches: 8. The germline V gene has CDR1 SGHRS and CDR2 YFSETQ. CDR3 size: 15 residues. This CDR3 reads CASSLTTGVGSPLHF. For the CDR3, the DNA is TGCGCCAGCAGCTTAACTACAGGGGTAGGTTCACCCCTCCACTTT.

This rearrangement joins TRBV2 to TRBJ2-1; 8 positions agree with TRBD1. This CDR3 spans 13 amino acids. Germline loops: CDR1 SNHLY, CDR2 FYNNEI. V lost 4 bases to trimming and J lost 8 bases; unmatched junction nucleotides: 4. The CDR3 sequence: CASSAQGVYEQFF. CDR3 in DNA: TGTGCCAGCAGTGCACAGGGGGTTTATGAGCAGTTCTTC.

The rearrangement joins TRBV7-2 to TRBJ2-7, with 11 positions matching TRBD2. The germline gives CDR1 SGHTA, CDR2 FQGNSA. Trimming at V came to 1 base and at J to 0 bases, leaving 2 bases not matched to a gene. The CDR3 is 16 residues long. The CDR3 region has the DNA TGTGCCAGCAGCTTAGATAGCGGGGGGGTCTCCTACGAGCAGTACTTC. Its protein is CASSLDSGGVSYEQYF.

The chain is built from TRBV4-1 and TRBJ2-7, with 8 bases matching TRBD2. Germline V gene lookup returns CDR1 MGHRA and CDR2 YSYEKL. The CDR3 is 16 residues long. V gave up 4 bases and J gave up 4 bases; unmatched junction bases: 12. The CDR3 DNA sequence: TGCGCCAGCAGCCGATACACAGCGGGAGAAGGATACGAGCAGTACTTC. This codes for CASSRYTAGEGYEQYF.